The 10 T cell receptor beta chains given below trace back to one sample, sequenced in a study of neoadjuvant anti-PD-1 for oral cavity cancer (dated by TCRdb to the early 2020s). The protocol used for the library was the immunoSEQ multiplex PCR assay. TCRdb retrieved this table from immuneACCESS and kept in-frame rearrangements only. Not all clones are present; in checked studies, unresolved V genes account for under half, and no reason is known for the remainder. A total of 63,000 or so clones appear in this sample, around 85% of them only once. The biggest ten clones account for 2.5% to 3% of the sample. Sample time point, as interpreted from the label and publication: after neoadjuvant nivolumab, at surgical resection. The specimen was PBMCs, collected after nivolumab (anti-PD-1) treatment. These receptors were obtained from a person between 35 and 79 years old with oral cavity squamous cell carcinoma.

The J gene is TRBJ1-2, the V gene TRBV19, with 8 bases fitting TRBD1. The CDR3 is made up of 14 amino acids. From germline, CDR1 is LNHDA and CDR2 SQIVND (reference sequence). The V gene end was trimmed by 8 bases and the J gene end by 3 bases; junction bases not matched to a gene: 8. The CDR3 here is CASRLRDRHYGYTF. DNA for the CDR3: TGTGCCAGTCGCCTCCGGGACAGGCACTATGGCTACACCTTC.

The gene calls are TRBV29-1 and TRBJ2-7; D gene ambiguous. V was shortened by 2 bases and J by 0 bases, with 8 bases between the two germline ends. The CDR3 spans 13 residues. Germline CDR1 and CDR2: SQVTM and ANQGSEA. The CDR3 nucleotides read TGCAGCGTTGAACTCTCCAGCTCCTACGAGCAGTACTTC. This sequence encodes CSVELSSSYEQYF.

This clone was recorded once. The chain has TRBV9 and TRBJ2-7; possible D gene TRBD2, 5 bases. CDR3 length: 15 residues. V was trimmed by 4 bases and J by 1 base, leaving 15 bases between them. Germline V gene lookup returns CDR1 SGDLS and CDR2 YYNGEE. The CDR3 DNA reads as TGTGCCAGCAGCAAAGAGGGATTTCGGTCCTACGAGCAGTACTTC. Residues: CASSKEGFRSYEQYF.

V gene TRBV11-2 combines with J gene TRBJ2-3, with D possibly matching TRBD1 (6 bases). Trimming removed 7 bases from V and 4 bases from J, with 21 bases in between. This CDR3 region has 16 residues. Germline V gives CDR1 SGHAT, CDR2 FQNNGV. The CDR3 DNA reads TGTGCCAGCACCCTACACAGGGATCCCGGGGCAGATACGCAGTATTTT. Protein sequence: CASTLHRDPGADTQYF.

V gene TRBV5-1 combines with J gene TRBJ2-5, with D perhaps being TRBD1 or TRBD2 (5 bases each). Looked up from germline, CDR1 is SGHRS and CDR2 is YFSETQ. V shed 0 bases and J shed 5 bases, with 23 bases lying between them. The CDR3 is 18 amino acids. The CDR3 sequence is CASSLVSEGLFWGETQYF. The CDR3, as DNA: TGCGCCAGCAGCTTGGTTAGCGAGGGGCTGTTCTGGGGCGAGACCCAGTACTTC.

This clone was observed a handful of times. The rearrangement uses TRBV30 and TRBJ2-7, with D perhaps TRBD2 (6 bases). Germline assignment: CDR1 GTSNPN and CDR2 SVGIG (reference sequence). CDR3 size: 14 residues. V lost 5 bases, J lost 2 bases, and 16 bases lay in between. CDR3 sequence reads: CAWGRRGRTYEQYF. Written as DNA, the CDR3 is TGTGCCTGGGGCAGGCGAGGGAGGACCTACGAGCAGTACTTC. The whole variable domain, filled in from reference TRBV30 and TRBJ2-7, reads SQTIHQWPATLVQPVGSPLSLECTVEGTSNPNLYWYRQAAGRGLQLLFYSVGIGQISSEVPQNLSASRPQDRQFILSSKKLLLSDSGFYLCAWGRRGRTYEQYFGPGTRLTVT.

The chain combines TRBV4-1 with TRBJ2-7; weak D call: TRBD2 (6 bases). CDR3 length equals 11 residues. The V end lost 1 base, the J end lost 9 bases, and 7 bases lay between the germline ends. Germline CDR1 reads MGHRA; CDR2 reads YSYEKL. The CDR3: CASSQGRGQYF. CDR3 DNA: TGCGCCAGCAGCCAAGGGCGGGGGCAGTACTTC.

The chain combines TRBV7-9 with TRBJ1-4; D ambiguous. V lost 3 bases to trimming and J lost 2 bases, with 13 bases between them. Germline V gene data show CDR1 as SEHNR and CDR2 as FQNEAQ (reference sequence). There are 16 residues in the CDR3. The CDR3 DNA reads TGTGCCAGCAGCTTTTCACCCCTGGGCACTAATGAAAAACTGTTTTTT. As protein: CASSFSPLGTNEKLFF.

The rearrangement links TRBV4-1 to TRBJ2-5, with D unresolved. CDR1 is MGHRA and CDR2 is YSYEKL in the germline V gene. This CDR3 region has 13 residues. Trimming took off 4 bases at V and 5 bases at J, with 11 bases between the two ends. CDR3 in DNA: TGCGCCAGCAGCCTGACCGGGTCGGAGACCCAGTACTTC. Residues: CASSLTGSETQYF.

The chain employs TRBV11-2 and TRBJ2-7; TRBD1 agrees at 11 bases. Trimming cost V 4 bases and J 6 bases; bases outside gene matches: 14. Germline loops: CDR1 SGHAT, CDR2 FQNNGV. This CDR3 has 17 residues. In DNA form, the CDR3 reads TGTGCCAGCAGCTCCCGCCCGCCTGGACAGGGGGCGAGCGAGCAGTACTTC. This translates into CASSSRPPGQGASEQYF.